This note documents a single T cell receptor beta chain sequence. Profiling relied on immunoSEQ multiplex PCR, and the TCRdb table lists in-frame clones only, not all of them. The repertoire consists of about 400,000 clones, with about 95% occurring once and the leading ten covering around 0.019%. This record belongs to a study of shared T cell receptors in the human thymus. Sequenced material: thymocytes. The sequence was obtained from a human donor.

The CDR3 sequence: CASSLGQLDQPQHF. The DNA for the CDR3 is TGTGCCAGCAGTTTAGGACAGCTTGATCAGCCCCAGCATTTT. The chain couples TRBV27 to TRBJ1-5; possible D gene TRBD1, 6 bases. Between the trimmed V and J ends, which lost 2 bases and 5 bases, there was a span of 10 bases. CDR3 length: 14 residues. The V gene's germline CDR1 is MNHEY and CDR2 SMNVEV (reference sequence).